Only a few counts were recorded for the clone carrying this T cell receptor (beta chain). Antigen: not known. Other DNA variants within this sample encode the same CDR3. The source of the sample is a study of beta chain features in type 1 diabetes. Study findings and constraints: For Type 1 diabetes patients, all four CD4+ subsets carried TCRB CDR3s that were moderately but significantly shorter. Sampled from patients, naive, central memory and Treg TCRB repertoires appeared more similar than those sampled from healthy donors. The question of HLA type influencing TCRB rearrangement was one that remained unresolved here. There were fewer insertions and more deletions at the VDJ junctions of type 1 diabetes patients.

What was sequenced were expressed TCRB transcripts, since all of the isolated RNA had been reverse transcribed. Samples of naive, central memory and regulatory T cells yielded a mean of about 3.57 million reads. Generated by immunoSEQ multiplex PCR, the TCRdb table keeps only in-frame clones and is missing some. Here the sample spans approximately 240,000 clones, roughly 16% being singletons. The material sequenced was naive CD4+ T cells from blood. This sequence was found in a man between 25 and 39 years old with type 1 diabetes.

Here the CDR3 DNA reads TGTGCCAGCAGCCAACAGGGGACTGAGACCCAGTACTTC. Its protein is CASSQQGTETQYF. V usage is TRBV5-4 and J usage is TRBJ2-5, with D maybe TRBD1 (7 bases). Per germline, CDR1 SGHNT and CDR2 YYREEE (reference sequence). This CDR3 is built from 13 residues. V lost 4 bases and J lost 5, with 12 bases in between.